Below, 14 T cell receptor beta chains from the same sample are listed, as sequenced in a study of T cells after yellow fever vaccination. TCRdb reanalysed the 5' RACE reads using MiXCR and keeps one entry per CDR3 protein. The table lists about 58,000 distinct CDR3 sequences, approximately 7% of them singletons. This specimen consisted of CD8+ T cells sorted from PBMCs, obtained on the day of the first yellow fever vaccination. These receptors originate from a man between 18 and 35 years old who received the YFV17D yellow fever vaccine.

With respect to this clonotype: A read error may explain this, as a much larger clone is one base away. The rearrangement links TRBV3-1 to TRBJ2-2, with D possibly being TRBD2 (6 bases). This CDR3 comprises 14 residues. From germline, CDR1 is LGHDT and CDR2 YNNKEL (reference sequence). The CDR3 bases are TGTTCCAGCAGCCCCGGGGGATACACCGGGGAGCTGTTTTTT. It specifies CSSSPGGYTGELFF.

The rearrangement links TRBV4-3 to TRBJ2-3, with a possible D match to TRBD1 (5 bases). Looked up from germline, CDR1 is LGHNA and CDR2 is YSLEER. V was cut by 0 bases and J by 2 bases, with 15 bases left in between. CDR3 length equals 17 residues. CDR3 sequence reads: CASSQDTGREYTDTQYF. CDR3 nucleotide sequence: TGCGCCAGCAGCCAAGATACGGGCAGGGAATACACAGATACGCAGTATTTT.

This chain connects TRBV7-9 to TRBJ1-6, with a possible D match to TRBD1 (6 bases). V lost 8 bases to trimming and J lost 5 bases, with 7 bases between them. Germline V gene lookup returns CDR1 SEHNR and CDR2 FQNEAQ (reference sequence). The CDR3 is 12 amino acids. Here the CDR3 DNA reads TGTGCCAGCCGACAGGATAATTCACCCCTCCACTTT. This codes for CASRQDNSPLHF.

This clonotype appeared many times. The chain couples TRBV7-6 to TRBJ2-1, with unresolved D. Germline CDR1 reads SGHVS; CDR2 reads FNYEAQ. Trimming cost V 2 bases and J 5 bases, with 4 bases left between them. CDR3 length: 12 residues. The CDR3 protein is CASSLRDNEQFF. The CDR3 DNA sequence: TGTGCCAGCAGCTTAAGGGACAATGAGCAGTTCTTC.

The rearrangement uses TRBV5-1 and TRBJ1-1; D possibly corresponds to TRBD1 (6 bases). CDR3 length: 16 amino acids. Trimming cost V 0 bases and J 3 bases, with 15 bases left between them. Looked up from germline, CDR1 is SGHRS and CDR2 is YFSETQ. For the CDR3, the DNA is TGCGCCAGCAGCTTGGGGGCCAGGGGTCTGCACACTGAAGCTTTCTTT. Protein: CASSLGARGLHTEAFF.

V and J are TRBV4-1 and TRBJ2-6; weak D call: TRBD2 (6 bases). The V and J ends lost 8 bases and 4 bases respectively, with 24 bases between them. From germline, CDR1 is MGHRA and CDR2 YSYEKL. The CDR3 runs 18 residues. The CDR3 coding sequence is TGCGCCAGCGCCGGGGGAGAACCTACACTTCGGGGGGCCAACGTCCTGACTTTC. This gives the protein CASAGGEPTLRGANVLTF.

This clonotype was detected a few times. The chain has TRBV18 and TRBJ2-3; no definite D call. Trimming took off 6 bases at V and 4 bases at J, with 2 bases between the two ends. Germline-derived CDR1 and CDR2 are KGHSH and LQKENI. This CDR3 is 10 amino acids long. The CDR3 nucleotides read TGTGCCAGCTCCGCAGATACGCAGTATTTT. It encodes CASSADTQYF. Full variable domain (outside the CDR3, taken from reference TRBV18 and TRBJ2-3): NAGVMQNPRHLVRRRGQEARLRCSPMKGHSHVYWYRQLPEEGLKFMVYLQKENIIDESGMPKERFSAEFPKEGPSILRIQQVVRGDSAAYFCASSADTQYFGPGTRLTVL.

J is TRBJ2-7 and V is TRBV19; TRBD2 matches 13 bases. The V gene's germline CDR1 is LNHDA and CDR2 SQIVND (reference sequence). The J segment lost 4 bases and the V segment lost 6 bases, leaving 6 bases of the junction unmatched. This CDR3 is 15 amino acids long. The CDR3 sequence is CASSQGLAGRYEQYF. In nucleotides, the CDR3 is TGTGCCAGTAGCCAGGGACTAGCGGGGAGATACGAGCAGTACTTC.

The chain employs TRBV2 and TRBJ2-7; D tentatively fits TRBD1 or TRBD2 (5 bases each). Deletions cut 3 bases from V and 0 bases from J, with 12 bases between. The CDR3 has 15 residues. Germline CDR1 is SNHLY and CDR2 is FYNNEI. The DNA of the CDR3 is TGTGCCAGCAGTGAGCCCTGGGGGTACTCCTACGAGCAGTACTTC. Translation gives CASSEPWGYSYEQYF.

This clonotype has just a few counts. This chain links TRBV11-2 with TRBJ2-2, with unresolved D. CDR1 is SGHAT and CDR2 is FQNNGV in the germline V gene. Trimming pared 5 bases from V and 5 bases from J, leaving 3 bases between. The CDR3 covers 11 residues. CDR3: CASSVTGELFF. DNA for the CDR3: TGTGCCAGCAGCGTAACCGGGGAGCTGTTTTTT.

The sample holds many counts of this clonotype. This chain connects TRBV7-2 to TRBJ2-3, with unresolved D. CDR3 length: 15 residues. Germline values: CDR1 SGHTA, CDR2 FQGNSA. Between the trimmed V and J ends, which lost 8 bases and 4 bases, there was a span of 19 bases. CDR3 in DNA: TGTGCCAGCTCTCCTGGGCCGGTGGTTCCAGATACGCAGTATTTT. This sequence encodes CASSPGPVVPDTQYF.

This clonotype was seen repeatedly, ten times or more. DNA of the CDR3: TGTGCCAGCAGCTTCAGGGTAGATACGCAGTATTTT. Residues: CASSFRVDTQYF. The rearrangement uses TRBV7-2 and TRBJ2-3; D possibly corresponds to TRBD1 (5 bases). The CDR3 length is 12 residues. Germline lookup yields CDR1 SGHTA and CDR2 FQGNSA. Trimming removed 3 bases from V and 5 bases from J, with 6 bases in between. The variable domain in full, with the rest retrieved from reference TRBV7-2 and TRBJ2-3, is GAGVSQSPSNKVTEKGKDVELRCDPISGHTALYWYRQSLGQGLEFLIYFQGNSAPDKSGLPSDRFSAERTGGSVSTLTIQRTQQEDSAVYLCASSFRVDTQYFGPGTRLTVL.

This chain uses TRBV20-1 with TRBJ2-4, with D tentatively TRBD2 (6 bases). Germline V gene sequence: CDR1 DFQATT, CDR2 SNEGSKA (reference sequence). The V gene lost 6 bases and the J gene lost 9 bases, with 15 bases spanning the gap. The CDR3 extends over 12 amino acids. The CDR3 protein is CSAVLGGGIQYF. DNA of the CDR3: TGCAGTGCAGTCTTGGGGGGTGGCATTCAGTACTTC.

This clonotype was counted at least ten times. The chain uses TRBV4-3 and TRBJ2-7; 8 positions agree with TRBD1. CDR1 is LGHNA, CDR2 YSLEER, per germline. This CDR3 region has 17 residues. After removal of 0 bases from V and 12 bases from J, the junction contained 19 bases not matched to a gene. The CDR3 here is CASSQDGAGQVSGILYF. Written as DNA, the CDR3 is TGCGCCAGCAGCCAAGATGGGGCGGGACAGGTATCAGGTATTCTGTACTTC.